This TCR beta chain was captured in a study of shared clonotypes between healthy human individuals. Repertoires were generated with immunoSEQ multiplex PCR, while TCRdb's copy carries only in-frame clones and drops some. The profile shows fewer than 850,000 clones, about 96% of them singletons. Selected positively for CCR7 and CD45RO-negative, naive CD8 cells excluded terminally differentiated effector memory CD45RA+ cells. Donors, healthy HIV-negative adults, lacked recent acute infections or vaccinations. CDR3 length: 13 residues. With 4 bases removed from V and 6 bases from J, the gap between germline ends came to 10 bases. Germline V lookup: CDR1 SGHVS, CDR2 FNYEAQ.

The V and J genes are TRBV7-6 and TRBJ2-1; D gene uncertain. The source of this sequence is a man aged 25 to 40 in good health. The sequenced material came from naive CD8+ T cells sorted from blood. CDR3 DNA sequence: TGTGCCAGCAGCTCCTACGTGGGCAATGAGCAGTTCTTC. Translation: CASSSYVGNEQFF.